This is a list of T cell receptor beta chains from one sample in a study of shared clonotypes between healthy human individuals. Produced via immunoSEQ multiplex PCR; TCRdb's table is partial and in-frame only. Of approximately 2,200,000 clones listed, roughly 91% are singletons. Sequencing was carried out using naive CD8+ T cells from PBMCs. The receptors were sampled from a man aged 18 to 30 in good health. Some clones in this sample may be carry-over from other donors' samples. Both conserved end residues are part of each CDR3. D genes are given only for firm matches. Some rows have no size entry. The others give once, few or many, or a class for an expanded clone.

CDR3 length	clone size	D gene	J gene	V gene	CDR3 DNA	CDR3 protein
16	.	TRBD2	TRBJ2-3	TRBV6-4	TGTGCCAGCAGTGCCACCGGGACTAGTTATTCAGATACGCAGTATTTT	CASSATGTSYSDTQYF
11	.	.	TRBJ2-7	TRBV7-9	TGTGCCAGCAGAGCCTTAAACGAGCAGTACTTC	CASRALNEQYF
16	.	TRBD1	TRBJ2-1	TRBV5-5	TGTGCCAGCAGCTTGGCCGGGACAGGGGGCTACAATGAGCAGTTCTTC	CASSLAGTGGYNEQFF
17	.	.	TRBJ2-1	TRBV4-1	TGCGCCAGCAGCCAAGATATCCGGGGGAGCTCCTACAATGAGCAGTTCTTC	CASSQDIRGSSYNEQFF
16	.	TRBD2	TRBJ2-7	TRBV27	TGTGCCAGCAGTTTAACGCTAGCGGGGGGCAACTACGAGCAGTACTTC	CASSLTLAGGNYEQYF
15	once	.	TRBJ1-6	TRBV4-1	TGCGCCAGCAGCCAGCCGGGCCGCGTTAATTCACCCCTCCACTTT	CASSQPGRVNSPLHF
14	.	.	TRBJ1-3	TRBV29-1	TGCAGCGTTGGCCCGGACAACTCTGGAAACACCATATATTTT	CSVGPDNSGNTIYF
16	.	TRBD1	TRBJ1-5	TRBV15	TGTGCCACCAGCAGAGGGGTCACAGGGGTAGGTCAGCCCCAGCATTTT	CATSRGVTGVGQPQHF
14	.	.	TRBJ1-6	TRBV9	TGTGCCAGCAGCCGCATCGCCAATAATTCACCCCTCCACTTT	CASSRIANNSPLHF
14	few	.	TRBJ1-2	TRBV2	TGTGCCAGCCGACCCCGACAGGAGGGGTATGGCTACACCTTC	CASRPRQEGYGYTF
13	.	TRBD2	TRBJ2-7	TRBV29-1	TGCAGCGCAGGGACTACTCCATCCTACGAGCAGTACTTC	CSAGTTPSYEQYF
14	.	TRBD2	TRBJ2-7	TRBV7-2	TGTGCCAGCAGCGGAGAAGCGGGATGGGACGAGCAGTACTTC	CASSGEAGWDEQYF
13	.	.	TRBJ2-1	TRBV21-1	TGTGCCAGCAGCAAAGGACAGGCGGTTGAGCAGTTCTTC	CASSKGQAVEQFF
15	.	.	TRBJ2-7	TRBV9	TGTGCCAGCAGCGTGGGTACGGGAGCGGTCTACGAGCAGTACTTC	CASSVGTGAVYEQYF
16	.	TRBD2	TRBJ2-1	TRBV28	TGTGCCAGCAGTTTATTGCCTAGCGGGGAAAGCAATGAGCAGTTCTTC	CASSLLPSGESNEQFF
14	once	TRBD1	TRBJ1-1	TRBV13	TGTGCCAGCAGCCTAGGACAGGGGGGGACTGAAGCTTTCTTT	CASSLGQGGTEAFF
14	.	.	TRBJ2-7	TRBV18	TGTGCCAGCTCATTGCTTGGGGGGCTGGACGAGCAGTACTTC	CASSLLGGLDEQYF
13	once	TRBD2	TRBJ2-7	TRBV6-5	TGTGCCAGCAGGGGACTAGCGAGCTACGAGCAGTACTTC	CASRGLASYEQYF
12	few	.	TRBJ1-1	TRBV2	TGTGCCAGGGGACACTTCAACACTGAAGCTTTCTTT	CARGHFNTEAFF
15	.	TRBD1	TRBJ2-7	TRBV28	TGTGCCGCAGAGGGAACAGGGGGCGCTTTCTACGAGCAGTACTTC	CAAEGTGGAFYEQYF
15	.	.	TRBJ1-3	TRBV11-3	TGTGCCAGCAGCCCGGGACCGGGCTCTGGAAACACCATATATTTT	CASSPGPGSGNTIYF
12	.	.	TRBJ2-3	TRBV29-1	TGCAGCGTTGGGGGGTTAGCCCCAACGCAGTATTTT	CSVGGLAPTQYF
13	.	.	TRBJ1-2	TRBV28	TGTGCCAGCAGTTTATTGGCAGGGGATGGCTACACCTTC	CASSLLAGDGYTF
15	.	.	TRBJ2-1	TRBV9	TGTGCCAGCAGCGTAGCTGAGGACAACTACAATGAGCAGTTCTTC	CASSVAEDNYNEQFF
16	.	.	TRBJ2-1	TRBV2	TGTGCCAGCAGTACAGGGTGGGCAGGGGCCTACAATGAGCAGTTCTTC	CASSTGWAGAYNEQFF
14	.	.	TRBJ1-2	TRBV19	TGTGCCAGTAGAAACAACGCCGACTACTATGGCTACACCTTC	CASRNNADYYGYTF
11	.	.	TRBJ2-1	TRBV7-6	TGTGCCAGCAGCTTAGGTAATGAGCAGTTCTTC	CASSLGNEQFF
17	.	.	TRBJ1-1	TRBV4-1	TGCGCCAGCAGCCAAGAGGGGGCCGGTCAGCAGAACACTGAAGCTTTCTTT	CASSQEGAGQQNTEAFF
17	.	TRBD2	TRBJ2-1	TRBV7-8	TGTGCCAGCAGCTTATGGGGCGGGAGGGCCTCCTACAATGAGCAGTTCTTC	CASSLWGGRASYNEQFF
16	.	TRBD1	TRBJ2-7	TRBV28	TGTGCCAGCAGTTTAGAAAACAGGGGATCCTCCTACGAGCAGTACTTC	CASSLENRGSSYEQYF
15	once	.	TRBJ2-7	TRBV28	TGTGCCAGCAGCCAAAGGAAGCAGGTCTTTTACGAGCAGTACTTC	CASSQRKQVFYEQYF
13	.	TRBD2	TRBJ2-7	TRBV9	TGTGCCAGCAATCCAGCGGGAGGCGGAGAGCAGTACTTC	CASNPAGGGEQYF
16	.	TRBD1	TRBJ1-5	TRBV4-3	TGCGCCAGCAGCCCTTCGGCCAGGGACAGAAATCAGCCCCAGCATTTT	CASSPSARDRNQPQHF
17	.	TRBD2	TRBJ2-5	TRBV4-1	TGCGCCAGCAGCCAAGGGAGGACTAGCGTAACCCAAGAGACCCAGTACTTC	CASSQGRTSVTQETQYF
14	.	TRBD2	TRBJ2-7	TRBV9	TGTGCCAGCAGCGTGGCTAGCGGGCCCTACGAGCAGTACTTC	CASSVASGPYEQYF
11	.	.	TRBJ2-1	TRBV20-1	TGCAGTGCCCCCCGAGTCAGTGAGCAGTTCTTC	CSAPRVSEQFF
15	.	TRBD2	TRBJ2-1	TRBV2	TGTGCCAGCGGGATCGCGGGAGGGATCACCAATGAGCAGTTCTTC	CASGIAGGITNEQFF
13	.	.	TRBJ2-2	TRBV13	TGTGCCAGCAGCTTAGGCCTCACCGGGGAGCTGTTTTTT	CASSLGLTGELFF